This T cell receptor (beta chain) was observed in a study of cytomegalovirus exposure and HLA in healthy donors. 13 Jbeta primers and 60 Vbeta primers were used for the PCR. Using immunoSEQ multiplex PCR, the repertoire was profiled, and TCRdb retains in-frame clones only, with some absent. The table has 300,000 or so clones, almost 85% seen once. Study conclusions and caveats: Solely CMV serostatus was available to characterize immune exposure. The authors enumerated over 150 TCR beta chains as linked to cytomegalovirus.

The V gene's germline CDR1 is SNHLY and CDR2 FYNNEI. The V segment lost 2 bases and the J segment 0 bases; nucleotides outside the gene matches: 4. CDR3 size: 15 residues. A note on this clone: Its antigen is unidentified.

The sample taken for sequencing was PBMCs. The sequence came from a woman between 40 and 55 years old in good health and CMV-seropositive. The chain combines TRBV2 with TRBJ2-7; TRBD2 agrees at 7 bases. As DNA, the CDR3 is TGTGCCAGCAGTGAAAATGCGGGAGACTCCTACGAGCAGTACTTC. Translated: CASSENAGDSYEQYF.